This T cell receptor (beta chain) was sequenced for a study of blood T cells in healthy people across ages. With respect to this clonotype: What it binds is not known. One end of the junction is discordant with germline, which a read error may explain.

CDR3 size: 17 residues. CDR1 is SGHKS, CDR2 YYEKEE, per germline (reference sequence). Study results and caveats: The long-lived group displayed more naive CD4+ cells, plus higher diversity, than the aged donors did. Older age coincided with a roughly linear decline in TCR beta diversity per million T cells.

A sample-barcoded 5' primer and a J-beta primer mix were used in a second PCR of roughly 7 to 11 cycles. TCRdb recomputed calls from the 5' RACE reads with MiXCR, one row per CDR3 protein. The top ten hold less than 9.5% of the sample, which has some 1.5 million distinct CDR3 sequences, 28% seen once. Sequenced sample: blood. The sequence derives from a woman aged 25 to 39 in good health. The chain couples TRBV5-5 to TRBJ2-6, with D uncertain. The DNA of the CDR3 is TGTGCCAGCAGCTTGGCCGCAGTCACCTCTGGGACCAACGTCCTGACTTTC. It encodes CASSLAAVTSGTNVLTF.